This entry features one TCR beta chain sequence. These data belong to a study of blood T cell repertoires in COVID-19. Across the whole study: Donors in the United States, Italy and Spain gave samples during acute or convalescent COVID-19. PBMCs, B-cell-depleted T cells, or T cells were the source of the cDNA or gDNA that made up the material.

Followed over time, Seattle patients had been enrolled while infection was active. Germline CDR1 reads SEHNR; CDR2 reads FQNEAQ (reference sequence). The junction had 6 bases not matched to a gene; V was cut back by 1 base and J by 4 bases. This CDR3 is 16 amino acids long. In the original workflow: Nucleated cell counts were estimated from reference gene primer amplification. Here immunoSEQ multiplex PCR was the method, and the copy in TCRdb shows in-frame clones only, minus some. That table gives V, J and clone size, and the DNA gave D and trimming. Here the sample spans under 150,000 clones, over 75% being singletons.

The receptor was derived from an older woman with COVID-19, enrolled during active disease. The sample comprised peripheral blood. The rearrangement links TRBV7-9 to TRBJ1-2; 10 positions agree with TRBD1. In DNA, the CDR3 is TGTGCCAGCAGCTTAGAGGGACAGGGGAGCAGCTATGGCTACACCTTC. This encodes CASSLEGQGSSYGYTF.